Sequencing of this TCR beta chain was carried out in a study of blood T cell repertoires in COVID-19. Whole-study context: In each case, the material was cDNA or gDNA derived from T cells, B-cell-depleted T cells, or PBMCs.

With 6 bases clipped from V and 0 bases from J, the junction kept 2 bases outside the gene matches. The CDR3 is 14 residues long. Germline V lookup: CDR1 SQVTM, CDR2 ANQGSEA. Study processing details: Amplification with reference gene primers provided the estimates of nucleated cell counts. Sequencing was performed with immunoSEQ multiplex PCR; in TCRdb, only in-frame clones are kept and a portion is missing. V and J calls and clone size come straight from that table; D and trimming were deduced from the DNA. The table lists about 160,000 clones, 65% to 90% of them singletons, with 2.5% to 4% in the top ten.

The specimen sequenced was peripheral blood. The clonotype originates from a man in his sixties or seventies with acute or convalescent COVID-19. The gene calls are TRBV29-1 and TRBJ2-2, with TRBD1 identical over 9 bases. CDR3 DNA sequence: TGCAGCGTGGACAGGGGAACGAACACCGGGGAGCTGTTTTTT. Protein sequence: CSVDRGTNTGELFF.